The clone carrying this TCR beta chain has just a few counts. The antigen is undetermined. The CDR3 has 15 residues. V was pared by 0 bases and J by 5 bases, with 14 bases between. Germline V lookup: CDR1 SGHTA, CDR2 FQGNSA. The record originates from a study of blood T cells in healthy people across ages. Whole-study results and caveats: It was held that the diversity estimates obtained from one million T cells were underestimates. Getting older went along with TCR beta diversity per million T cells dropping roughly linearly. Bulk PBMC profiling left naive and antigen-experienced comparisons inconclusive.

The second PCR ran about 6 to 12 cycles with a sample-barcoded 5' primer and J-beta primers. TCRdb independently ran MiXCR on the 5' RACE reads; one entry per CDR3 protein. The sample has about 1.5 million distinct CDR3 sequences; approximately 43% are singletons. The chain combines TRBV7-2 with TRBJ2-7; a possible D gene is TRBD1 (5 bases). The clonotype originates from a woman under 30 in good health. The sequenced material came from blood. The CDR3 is CASSLARLGPDEQYF. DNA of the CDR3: TGTGCCAGCAGCTTAGCGCGATTGGGGCCGGACGAGCAGTACTTC.